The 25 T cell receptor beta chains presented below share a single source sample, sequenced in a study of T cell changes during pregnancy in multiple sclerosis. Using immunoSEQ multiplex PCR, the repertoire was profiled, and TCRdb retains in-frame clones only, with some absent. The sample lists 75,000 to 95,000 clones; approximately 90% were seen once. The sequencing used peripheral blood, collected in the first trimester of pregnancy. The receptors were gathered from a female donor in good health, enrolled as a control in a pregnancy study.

Written as DNA, the CDR3 is TGCAGCGTCTCAGTCCCTAGCGGGGGGTACGAGCAGTACTTC. This sequence encodes CSVSVPSGGYEQYF. The chain employs TRBV29-1 and TRBJ2-7, with 11 nucleotides matching TRBD2. V was clipped by 6 bases and J by 4 bases; unmatched bases: 8. This CDR3 contains 14 residues. Germline V gene lookup returns CDR1 SQVTM and CDR2 ANQGSEA.

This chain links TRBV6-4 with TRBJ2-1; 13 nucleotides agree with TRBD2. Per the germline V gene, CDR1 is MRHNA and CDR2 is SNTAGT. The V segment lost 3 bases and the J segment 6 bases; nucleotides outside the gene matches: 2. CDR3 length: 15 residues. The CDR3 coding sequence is TGTGCCAGCAGTGAGGGGACTAGCGGGATCAATGAGCAGTTCTTC. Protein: CASSEGTSGINEQFF.

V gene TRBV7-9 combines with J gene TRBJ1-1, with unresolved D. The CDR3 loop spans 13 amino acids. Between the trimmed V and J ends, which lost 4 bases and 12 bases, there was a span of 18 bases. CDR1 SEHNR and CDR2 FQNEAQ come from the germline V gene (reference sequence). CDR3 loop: CASSSGGDHVTFF. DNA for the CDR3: TGTGCCAGCAGCTCCGGCGGGGATCACGTAACTTTCTTT.

The CDR3 here is CASSPRTSGGAVKNYEQYF. In DNA, the CDR3 is TGTGCCAGCAGCCCCCGGACTAGCGGGGGGGCGGTAAAGAACTACGAGCAGTACTTC. This rearrangement joins TRBV7-9 to TRBJ2-5; 15 positions agree with TRBD2. The last part of the DNA fits TRBJ2-7 better; the J call may be wrong. The V gene's germline CDR1 is SEHNR and CDR2 FQNEAQ (reference sequence). The CDR3 has 19 residues.

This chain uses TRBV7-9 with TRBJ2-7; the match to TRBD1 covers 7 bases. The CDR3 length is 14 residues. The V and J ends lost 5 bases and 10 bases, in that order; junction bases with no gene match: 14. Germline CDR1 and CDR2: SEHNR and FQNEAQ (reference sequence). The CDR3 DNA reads TGTGCCAGCAGCCACCCTGGGACAGTTGTAGACCAGTACTTC. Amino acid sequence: CASSHPGTVVDQYF.

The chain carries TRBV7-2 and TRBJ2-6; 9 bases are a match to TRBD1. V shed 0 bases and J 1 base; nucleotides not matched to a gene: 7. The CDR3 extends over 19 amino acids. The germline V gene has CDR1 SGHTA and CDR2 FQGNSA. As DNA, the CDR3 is TGTGCCAGCAGCTTAGCGCTGGGACAGGGAGATTCTGGGGCCAACGTCCTGACTTTC. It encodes CASSLALGQGDSGANVLTF. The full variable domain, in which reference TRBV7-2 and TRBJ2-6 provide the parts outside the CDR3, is GAGVSQSPSNKVTEKGKDVELRCDPISGHTALYWYRQSLGQGLEFLIYFQGNSAPDKSGLPSDRFSAERTGGSVSTLTIQRTQQEDSAVYLCASSLALGQGDSGANVLTFGAGSRLTVL.

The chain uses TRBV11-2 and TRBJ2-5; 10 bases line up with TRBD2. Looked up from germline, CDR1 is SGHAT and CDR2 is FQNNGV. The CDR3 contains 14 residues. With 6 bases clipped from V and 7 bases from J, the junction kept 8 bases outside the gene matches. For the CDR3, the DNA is TGTGCCAGCAGATTAACCGGGACTAGCGTGACCCAGTACTTC. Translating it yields CASRLTGTSVTQYF.

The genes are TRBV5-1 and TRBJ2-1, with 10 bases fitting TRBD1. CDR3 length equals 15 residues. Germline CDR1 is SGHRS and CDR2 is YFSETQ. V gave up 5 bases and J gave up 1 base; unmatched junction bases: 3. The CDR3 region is CASSRGQGSYNEQFF. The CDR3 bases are TGCGCCAGCAGTAGGGGACAGGGGTCCTACAATGAGCAGTTCTTC. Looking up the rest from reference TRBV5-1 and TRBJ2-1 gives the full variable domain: KAGVTQTPRYLIKTRGQQVTLSCSPISGHRSVSWYQQTPGQGLQFLFEYFSETQRNKGNFPGRFSGRQFSNSRSEMNVSTLELGDSALYLCASSRGQGSYNEQFFGPGTRLTVL.

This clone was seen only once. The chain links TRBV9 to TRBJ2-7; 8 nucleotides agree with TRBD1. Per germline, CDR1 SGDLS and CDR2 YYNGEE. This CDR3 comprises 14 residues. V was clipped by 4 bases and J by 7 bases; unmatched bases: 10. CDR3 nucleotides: TGTGCCAGCAGCTTAGGGGTACAGGGGGGTGAGCAGTACTTC. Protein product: CASSLGVQGGEQYF.

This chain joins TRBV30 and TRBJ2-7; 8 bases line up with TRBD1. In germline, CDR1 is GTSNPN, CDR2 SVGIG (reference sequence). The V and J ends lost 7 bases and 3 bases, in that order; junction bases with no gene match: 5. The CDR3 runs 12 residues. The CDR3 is CASDRGGYEQYF. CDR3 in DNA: TGTGCCTCTGACAGGGGCGGCTACGAGCAGTACTTC.

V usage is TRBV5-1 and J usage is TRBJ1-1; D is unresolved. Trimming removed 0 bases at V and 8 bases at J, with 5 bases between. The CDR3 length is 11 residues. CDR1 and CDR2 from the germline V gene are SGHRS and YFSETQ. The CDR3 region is CASSLGTEAFF. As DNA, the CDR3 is TGCGCCAGCAGCTTGGGAACAGAAGCTTTCTTT.

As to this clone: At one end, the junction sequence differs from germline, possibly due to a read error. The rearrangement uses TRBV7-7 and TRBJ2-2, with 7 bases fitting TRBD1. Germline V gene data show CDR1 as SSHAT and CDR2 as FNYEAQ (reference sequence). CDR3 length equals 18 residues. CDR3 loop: CASSLSEGGQADTGELFF. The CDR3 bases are TGTGCTAGCAGCTTAAGCGAAGGGGGCCAGGCCGACACCGGGGAGCTGTTTTTT. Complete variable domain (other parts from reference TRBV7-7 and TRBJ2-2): GAGVSQSPRYKVTKRGQDVTLRCDPISSHATLYWYQQALGQGPEFLTYFNYEAQPDKSGLPSDRFSAERPEGSISTLTIQRTEQRDSAMYRCASSLSEGGQADTGELFFGEGSRLTVL.

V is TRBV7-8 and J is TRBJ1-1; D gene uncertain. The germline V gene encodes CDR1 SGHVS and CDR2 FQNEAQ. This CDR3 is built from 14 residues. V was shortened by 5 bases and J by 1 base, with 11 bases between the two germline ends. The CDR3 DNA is TGTGCCAGCAGCCCGCGGGCTGGGAACACTGAAGCTTTCTTT. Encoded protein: CASSPRAGNTEAFF. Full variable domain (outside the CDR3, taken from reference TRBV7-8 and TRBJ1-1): GAGVSQSPRYKVAKRGQDVALRCDPISGHVSLFWYQQALGQGPEFLTYFQNEAQLDKSGLPSDRFFAERPEGSVSTLKIQRTQQEDSAVYLCASSPRAGNTEAFFGQGTRLTVV.

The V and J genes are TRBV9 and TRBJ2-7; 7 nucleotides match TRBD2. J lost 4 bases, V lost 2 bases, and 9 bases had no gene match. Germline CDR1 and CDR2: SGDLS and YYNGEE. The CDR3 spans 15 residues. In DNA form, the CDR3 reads TGTGCCAGCAGCGTCGATAGTGCGGGGGAGTACGAGCAGTACTTC. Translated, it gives CASSVDSAGEYEQYF.

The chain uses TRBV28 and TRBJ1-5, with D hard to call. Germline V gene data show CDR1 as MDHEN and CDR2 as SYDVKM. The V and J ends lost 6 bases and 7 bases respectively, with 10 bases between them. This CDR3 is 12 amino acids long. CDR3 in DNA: TGTGCCAGCAGGGCAGACTGGCAGCCCCAGCATTTT. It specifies CASRADWQPQHF.

CDR3 bases: TGTGCCATCAGTGAGGGGCAGGTCCTCTCCTACGAGCAGTACTTC. Its translation: CAISEGQVLSYEQYF. This chain joins TRBV10-3 and TRBJ2-7, with D unclear. V was clipped by 2 bases and J by 0 bases, with 11 bases between them. Germline-derived CDR1 and CDR2 are ENHRY and SYGVKD. CDR3 length: 15 residues.

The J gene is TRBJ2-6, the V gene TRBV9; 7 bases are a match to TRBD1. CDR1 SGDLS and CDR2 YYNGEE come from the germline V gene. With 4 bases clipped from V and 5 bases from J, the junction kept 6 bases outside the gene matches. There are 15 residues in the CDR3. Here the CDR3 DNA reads TGTGCCAGCAGCCACGACAGGGATAGGGCCAACGTCCTGACTTTC. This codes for CASSHDRDRANVLTF.

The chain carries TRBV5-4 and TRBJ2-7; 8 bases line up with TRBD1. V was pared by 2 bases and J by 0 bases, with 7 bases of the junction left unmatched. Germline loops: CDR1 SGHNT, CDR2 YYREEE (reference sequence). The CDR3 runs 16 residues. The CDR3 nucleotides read TGTGCCAGCAGCTTCCCCGGGACAGGCGGCTCCTACGAGCAGTACTTC. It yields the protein CASSFPGTGGSYEQYF.

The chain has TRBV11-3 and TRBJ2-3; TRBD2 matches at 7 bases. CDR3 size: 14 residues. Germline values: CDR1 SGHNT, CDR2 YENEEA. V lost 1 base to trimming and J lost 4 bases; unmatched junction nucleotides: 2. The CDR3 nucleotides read TGTGCCAGCAGCTTAGTGGCGGGGGCAGATACGCAGTATTTT. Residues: CASSLVAGADTQYF.

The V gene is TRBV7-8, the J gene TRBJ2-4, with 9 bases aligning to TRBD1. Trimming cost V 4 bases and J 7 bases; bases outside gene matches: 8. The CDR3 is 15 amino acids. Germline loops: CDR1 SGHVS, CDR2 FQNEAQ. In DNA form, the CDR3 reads TGTGCCAGCAGCTACGCGGGACAGGGTTGGAACATTCAGTACTTC. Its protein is CASSYAGQGWNIQYF.

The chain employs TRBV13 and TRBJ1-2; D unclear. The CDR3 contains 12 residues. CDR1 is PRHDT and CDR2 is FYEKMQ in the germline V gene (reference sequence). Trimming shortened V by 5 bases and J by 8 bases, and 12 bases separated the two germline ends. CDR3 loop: CASSRSREGYTF. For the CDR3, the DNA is TGTGCCAGCAGCCGTTCACGGGAAGGCTACACCTTC.

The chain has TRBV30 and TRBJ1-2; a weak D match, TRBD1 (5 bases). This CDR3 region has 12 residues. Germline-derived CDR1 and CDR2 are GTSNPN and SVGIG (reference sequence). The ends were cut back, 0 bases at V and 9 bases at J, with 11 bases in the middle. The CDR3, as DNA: TGTGCCTGGAGTGTAGGGACTGCAAGCTACACCTTC. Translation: CAWSVGTASYTF.

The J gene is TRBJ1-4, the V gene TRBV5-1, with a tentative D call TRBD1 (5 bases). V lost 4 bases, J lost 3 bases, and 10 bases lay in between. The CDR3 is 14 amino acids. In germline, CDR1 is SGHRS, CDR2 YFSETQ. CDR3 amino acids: CASSVGVSNEKLFF. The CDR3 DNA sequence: TGCGCCAGCAGCGTAGGGGTGTCTAATGAAAAACTGTTTTTT.

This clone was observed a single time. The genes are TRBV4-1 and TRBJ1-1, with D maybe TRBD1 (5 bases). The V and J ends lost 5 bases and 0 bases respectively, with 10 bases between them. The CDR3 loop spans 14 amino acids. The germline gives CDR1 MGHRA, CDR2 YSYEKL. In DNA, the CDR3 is TGCGCCAGCAGCGGCGCGGGGGTGAACACTGAAGCTTTCTTT. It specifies CASSGAGVNTEAFF.

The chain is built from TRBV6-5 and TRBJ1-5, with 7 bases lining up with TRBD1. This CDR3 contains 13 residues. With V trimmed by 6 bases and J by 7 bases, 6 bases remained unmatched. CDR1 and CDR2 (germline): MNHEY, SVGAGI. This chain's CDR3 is CASSPDRAQPQHF. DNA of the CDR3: TGTGCCAGCAGCCCCGACAGGGCACAGCCCCAGCATTTT.